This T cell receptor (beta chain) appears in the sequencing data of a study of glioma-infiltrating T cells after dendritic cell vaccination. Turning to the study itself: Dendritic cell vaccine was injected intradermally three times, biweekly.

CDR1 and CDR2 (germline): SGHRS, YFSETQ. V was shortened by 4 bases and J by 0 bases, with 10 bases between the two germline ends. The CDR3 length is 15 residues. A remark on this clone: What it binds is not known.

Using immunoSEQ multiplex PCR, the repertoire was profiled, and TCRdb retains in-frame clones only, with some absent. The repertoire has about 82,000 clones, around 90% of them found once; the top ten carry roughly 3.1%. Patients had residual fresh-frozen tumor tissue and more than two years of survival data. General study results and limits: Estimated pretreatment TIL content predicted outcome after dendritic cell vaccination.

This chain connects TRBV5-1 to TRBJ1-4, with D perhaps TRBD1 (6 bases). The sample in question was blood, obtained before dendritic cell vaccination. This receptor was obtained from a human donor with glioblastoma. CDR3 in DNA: TGCGCCAGCAGCGCCGAGGGGGCAACTAATGAAAAACTGTTTTTT. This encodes CASSAEGATNEKLFF.